The 4 T cell receptor beta chains below come from one sample, sequenced in a study of molecular identifiers for immune sequencing clone quantification. TCRdb called the PCR reads again in MiXCR, with one record for every CDR3 protein. The sample consists of some 65,000 distinct CDR3 sequences, 18% of them appearing once. What was sequenced was naive CD8+ T cells from blood, with Jurkat cell RNA spiked in. Subset in this sample: FACS-sorted CD8+CD4-CCR7+CD45RA+ naive T cells. The receptors come from a human donor in good health. Some libraries in this study had Jurkat cell RNA spiked in.

As to this clonotype: This may come from a read error, since a much larger clone is one base off. Without the conserved terminal phenylalanine or tryptophan, this CDR3 likely stems from a read error. This chain joins TRBV12-3 or TRBV12-4 and TRBJ2-5, with D perhaps matching TRBD1 (6 bases). V gave up 5 bases and J gave up 3 bases, with 13 bases separating them. This CDR3 region has 14 residues. Here the CDR3 reads CASSRTARKETQYL. CDR3 bases: TGTGCCAGCAGTCGGACAGCGCGTAAAGAGACCCAGTACCTC.

This clonotype has a handful of counts. V usage is TRBV9 and J usage is TRBJ2-1; TRBD2 aligns across 7 bases. Germline assignment: CDR1 SGDLS and CDR2 YYNGEE. The CDR3 has 14 amino acids. The V segment lost 0 bases and the J segment 4 bases; nucleotides outside the gene matches: 1. DNA for the CDR3: TGTGCCAGCAGCGTAGGGGGGGGGTACAATGAGCAGTTCTTC. Its protein product is CASSVGGGYNEQFF.

This clonotype was observed a few times. V and J are TRBV4-1 and TRBJ2-7, with 11 bases fitting TRBD1. Germline CDR1 and CDR2: MGHRA and YSYEKL. The CDR3 covers 15 residues. V shed 4 bases, J shed 3 bases, and the junction held 5 bases outside the gene matches. The CDR3 loop is CASSLTGQGVYEQYF. The CDR3 bases are TGCGCCAGCAGCCTCACGGGACAGGGGGTCTACGAGCAGTACTTC.

This sequence joins TRBV27 and TRBJ1-1; 7 positions agree with TRBD1. Trimming took 4 bases from V and 0 from J; bases not matched to a gene: 5. This CDR3 contains 15 residues. Germline assignment: CDR1 MNHEY and CDR2 SMNVEV (reference sequence). The CDR3 reads CASSSSRGLNTEAFF. The CDR3 DNA reads TGTGCCAGCAGTTCATCCAGGGGGTTGAACACTGAAGCTTTCTTT.